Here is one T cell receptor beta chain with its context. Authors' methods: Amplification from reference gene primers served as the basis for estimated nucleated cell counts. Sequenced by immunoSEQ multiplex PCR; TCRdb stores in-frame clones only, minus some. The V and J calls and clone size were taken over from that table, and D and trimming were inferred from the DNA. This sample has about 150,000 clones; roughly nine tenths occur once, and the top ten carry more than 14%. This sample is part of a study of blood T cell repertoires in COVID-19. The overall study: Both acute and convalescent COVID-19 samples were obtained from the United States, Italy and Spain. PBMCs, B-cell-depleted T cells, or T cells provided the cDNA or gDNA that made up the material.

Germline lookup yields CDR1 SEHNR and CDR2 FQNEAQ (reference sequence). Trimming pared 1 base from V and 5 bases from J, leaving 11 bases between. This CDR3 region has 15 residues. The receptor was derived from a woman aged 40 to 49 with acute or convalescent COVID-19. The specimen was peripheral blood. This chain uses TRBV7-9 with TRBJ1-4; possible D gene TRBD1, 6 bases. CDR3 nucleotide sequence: TGTGCCAGCAGCTTAGGGGCAGGGGACAATGAAAAACTGTTTTTT. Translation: CASSLGAGDNEKLFF.